A selection of T cell receptor beta chains follows, all from one sample in a study of a mutant IDH1 vaccine in newly diagnosed glioma. Generated by immunoSEQ multiplex PCR, the TCRdb table keeps only in-frame clones and is missing some. The top ten clones hold 1.5% to 2.5% of a sample with roughly 69,000 clones, around 86% of them seen once. These receptors have no known antigen. Sequenced material: PBMCs, taken from a glioma patient whose treatment included an IDH1 peptide vaccine. The receptors were gathered from a man between 25 and 39 years old with glioma. Each CDR3 is given with its conserved first and last residue. The D gene is left open where the match is weak. Only some rows state a clone size, as once, few, many or a class for expanded clones.

len	v_gene	abundance	d_gene	j_gene	CDR3nt	CDR3aa
13	TRBV30	NA	NA	TRBJ1-2	TGTGCCTCGAGTCCCGGGACATCTGAAGGCTACACCTTC	CASSPGTSEGYTF
12	TRBV29-1	NA	NA	TRBJ1-1	TGCAGCGTGGGATCCGGGGACACTGAAGCTTTCTTT	CSVGSGDTEAFF
14	TRBV10-3	NA	NA	TRBJ1-5	TGTGCCATCAGCCCTGGGTCGTTTAATCAGCCCCAGCATTTT	CAISPGSFNQPQHF
13	TRBV2	NA	NA	TRBJ1-6	TGTGCCAGCAGAGACAGCTTATATTCACCCCTCCACTTT	CASRDSLYSPLHF
17	TRBV7-8	NA	TRBD1	TRBJ2-3	TGTGCCAGCAGCTTTATTGCTTGGGACAGGGTCACAGATACGCAGTATTTT	CASSFIAWDRVTDTQYF
14	TRBV10-3	NA	NA	TRBJ1-4	TGTGCCATCAGTGAGGCTCGTGATAATGAAAAACTGTTTTTT	CAISEARDNEKLFF
14	TRBV19	once	NA	TRBJ1-5	TGTGCCAGTGGGCCCGGGGGCGGCAATCAGCCCCAGCATTTT	CASGPGGGNQPQHF
14	TRBV29-1	NA	NA	TRBJ2-3	TGCAGCGTTGCCTCCGCGGGACACACAGATACGCAGTATTTT	CSVASAGHTDTQYF
16	TRBV11-2	NA	TRBD2	TRBJ2-1	TGTGCCAGCAGCTTGATAGCGGGGGGGCTCTACAATGAGCAGTTCTTC	CASSLIAGGLYNEQFF
13	TRBV27	NA	NA	TRBJ2-3	TGTGCCAGCAGTTTATCGAGAACAGATACGCAGTATTTT	CASSLSRTDTQYF
15	TRBV5-8	NA	NA	TRBJ2-2	TGTGCCAGCAGCCTTAGGCTTGTGAACACCGGGGAGCTGTTTTTT	CASSLRLVNTGELFF
13	TRBV30	once	NA	TRBJ1-2	TGTGCCTGGGGCATAAGGTCCCGGGGTGGCTACACCTTC	CAWGIRSRGGYTF
13	TRBV7-2	NA	NA	TRBJ1-1	TGTGCCAGCAGCTTAGGGGGAGACACTGAAGCTTTCTTT	CASSLGGDTEAFF
19	TRBV10-3	NA	NA	TRBJ2-2	TGTGCCATCAGTGAGTCGATAGGTGCCCGCCAGGGTGGAACCGGGGAGCTGTTTTTT	CAISESIGARQGGTGELFF
11	TRBV30	NA	NA	TRBJ2-2	TGTGCCTGGAGTCGGTCCGGGGAGCTGTTTTTT	CAWSRSGELFF
13	TRBV2	NA	TRBD1	TRBJ2-5	TGTGCCAGCAAGAGGGACAGTCAAGAGACCCAGTACTTC	CASKRDSQETQYF
16	TRBV27	NA	NA	TRBJ2-2	TGTGCCAGCAGTTTATACGGGGGAGTTGCCACCGGGGAGCTGTTTTTT	CASSLYGGVATGELFF
12	TRBV28	few	NA	TRBJ1-2	TGTGCCAGCAGCCCCGGAGCGTATGGCTACACCTTC	CASSPGAYGYTF
17	TRBV27	NA	NA	TRBJ2-6	TGTGCCAGCAGTTTTCTATTTGGGAACTCTGGGGCCAACGTCCTGACTTTC	CASSFLFGNSGANVLTF
12	TRBV9	NA	NA	TRBJ1-1	TGTGCCAGCAGCGTAAGCGGCGCTGAAGCTTTCTTT	CASSVSGAEAFF
17	TRBV7-2	NA	TRBD1	TRBJ2-7	TGTGCCAGCAGCCGAACAAGGGACAGGGTCCTTACGTACGAGCAGTACTTC	CASSRTRDRVLTYEQYF
13	TRBV7-9	NA	NA	TRBJ2-7	TGTGCCAGCAGCTTTTCGGCCTCCTACGAGCAGTACTTC	CASSFSASYEQYF
13	TRBV19	NA	NA	TRBJ2-3	TGTGCCAGTAGCCCCCGGGGCACAGATACGCAGTATTTT	CASSPRGTDTQYF
17	TRBV19	NA	NA	TRBJ2-6	TGTGCCAGTAGTATTAACAGGGTTTCTTCTGGGGCCAACGTCCTGACTTTC	CASSINRVSSGANVLTF
14	TRBV4-1	once	NA	TRBJ2-3	TGCGCCAGCAGCTACCGGGGAGGCACAGATACGCAGTATTTT	CASSYRGGTDTQYF
19	TRBV10-2	NA	NA	TRBJ2-1	TGCGCCCCTGGCCTGTTAGCGGTGGAAGACTGGAAAGACTACAATGAGCAGTTCTTC	CAPGLLAVEDWKDYNEQFF
15	TRBV19	NA	NA	TRBJ1-2	TGTGCCAGTAGTATAGAGTCGGGGGACCTCTATGGCTACACCTTC	CASSIESGDLYGYTF
15	TRBV15	NA	TRBD1	TRBJ2-7	TGTGCCACCAGCAGAGATCGGGACAGCGCCTACGAGCAGTACTTC	CATSRDRDSAYEQYF
14	TRBV5-4	NA	NA	TRBJ1-4	TGTGCCAGCAGCTTGGGGGGGACGGAAGAAAAACTGTTTTTT	CASSLGGTEEKLFF
12	TRBV30	NA	TRBD2	TRBJ2-1	TGTGTGCTCGGGCGGGGGGGCAGTGAGCAGTTCTTC	CVLGRGGSEQFF
16	TRBV28	NA	NA	TRBJ1-4	TGTGCCAGCAGTTTCTCGAGGGCAGCAACTAATGAAAAACTGTTTTTT	CASSFSRAATNEKLFF
13	TRBV7-9	NA	NA	TRBJ1-4	TGTGCCAGCAGCTTAAGTGTTAGGGAAAAACTGTTTTTT	CASSLSVREKLFF
16	TRBV6-5	NA	NA	TRBJ2-7	TGTGCCAGCAGTTACCCTTTCACGACAGTCGGGGGCGAGCAGTACTTC	CASSYPFTTVGGEQYF
15	TRBV7-2	NA	TRBD1	TRBJ2-1	TGTGCCAGCAGCTTCCGGGACAGGGCTGTGGATGAGCAGTTCTTC	CASSFRDRAVDEQFF
14	TRBV5-1	NA	NA	TRBJ2-7	TGCGCCAGCAGCTTGCAGGAGCTATCCTACGAGCAGTACTTC	CASSLQELSYEQYF
17	TRBV7-9	NA	TRBD2	TRBJ2-3	TGTGCCAGCAGCTTAAACAGAGCGGGGGCGCCCACAGATACGCAGTATTTT	CASSLNRAGAPTDTQYF
18	TRBV7-9	NA	NA	TRBJ1-2	TGTGCCAGCAGCCCTCAAGGGGCAAATAGGGCTTCGCCCCATGGCTACACCTTC	CASSPQGANRASPHGYTF
12	TRBV5-8	NA	NA	TRBJ1-2	TGTGCCAGCAGCTTGACCTTCGGTAGCTACACCTTC	CASSLTFGSYTF
15	TRBV5-1	NA	TRBD1	TRBJ2-1	TGCGCCAGCAGCTCGGACAGGGACTCCTACAATGAGCAGTTCTTC	CASSSDRDSYNEQFF
14	TRBV19	NA	TRBD1	TRBJ1-1	TGTGCCAGTAGTCAGGGGGCCATGAACACTGAAGCTTTCTTT	CASSQGAMNTEAFF
14	TRBV6-1	once	NA	TRBJ1-5	TGTGCCAGCAGAGCAGTATTGAGCAATCAGCCCCAGCATTTT	CASRAVLSNQPQHF
11	TRBV14	NA	NA	TRBJ2-5	TGTGCCCCAGGGAGACAAGAGACCCAGTACTTC	CAPGRQETQYF
18	TRBV4-1	once	NA	TRBJ2-1	TGCGCCAGCAGCCAAGAGGGGTCAAGCTACCGAATAGCCAATGAGCAGTTCTTC	CASSQEGSSYRIANEQFF
14	TRBV30	NA	NA	TRBJ1-1	TGTGCCTGGAGTATGGGACACATGAACACTGAAGCTTTCTTT	CAWSMGHMNTEAFF
14	TRBV27	NA	TRBD1	TRBJ2-7	TGTGCCAGCAGTCGACAGGGATCAGGCTACGAGCAGTACTTC	CASSRQGSGYEQYF
15	TRBV7-3	NA	TRBD2	TRBJ2-3	TGTGCCAGCAGCTTAGCGGGAGCTAGCACAGATACGCAGTATTTT	CASSLAGASTDTQYF
20	TRBV4-2	NA	TRBD2	TRBJ2-4	TGTGCCAGCAGCCAAGATCCCAATCTACTAGCGGGGGGGACCAAAAACATTCAGTACTTC	CASSQDPNLLAGGTKNIQYF
14	TRBV7-3	NA	NA	TRBJ2-2	TGTGCCAGCAGCTTAACGCATGGGAGCGGGGAGCTGTTTTTT	CASSLTHGSGELFF
17	TRBV7-2	NA	NA	TRBJ2-3	TGTGCCAGCAGCTTAGGGATTGGCAGCCGGAGCACAGATACGCAGTATTTT	CASSLGIGSRSTDTQYF
16	TRBV9	NA	TRBD2	TRBJ2-7	TGTGCCAGCAGCCCTTGGGAAGGCGGGAGAAGCTACGAGCAGTACTTC	CASSPWEGGRSYEQYF
14	TRBV5-1	once	NA	TRBJ2-7	TGCGCCAGCAGCTTGGATCCTGGGTATGGCGAGCAGTACTTC	CASSLDPGYGEQYF
17	TRBV14	NA	TRBD1	TRBJ2-3	TGTGCCAGCAGCCCCTTAAACCGGGACAGGGGCACAGATACGCAGTATTTT	CASSPLNRDRGTDTQYF
15	TRBV21-1	once	NA	TRBJ2-1	TGTGCCAGCAGCAAAGGGGTCAGGGAGGTCAATGAGCAGTTCTTC	CASSKGVREVNEQFF
15	TRBV5-1	NA	TRBD2	TRBJ2-6	TGCGCCAGCACCCCGGGGGGTGCTGGGGCCAACGTCCTGACTTTC	CASTPGGAGANVLTF
14	TRBV2	NA	NA	TRBJ1-1	TGTGCCAGCAAGATCGGACAGAGGAACACTGAAGCTTTCTTT	CASKIGQRNTEAFF
12	TRBV10-3	NA	NA	TRBJ1-2	TGTGCCATCAAGGGGGGGGACTATGGCTACACCTTC	CAIKGGDYGYTF
12	TRBV6-1	NA	NA	TRBJ1-2	TGTGCCAGCAGTGAAGCTGACTATGGCTACACCTTC	CASSEADYGYTF
14	TRBV9	NA	TRBD2	TRBJ2-1	TGTGCCAGCAGCGTAGGACTAGCGGTCAATGAGCAGTTCTTC	CASSVGLAVNEQFF
14	TRBV9	NA	NA	TRBJ2-7	TGTGCCAGCAGCGGGACCAGGGAAGGGGACGAGCAGTACTTC	CASSGTREGDEQYF
13	TRBV11-1	NA	NA	TRBJ2-5	TGTGCCAGCAGTCCCTCGGGTATTGGGACCCAGTACTTC	CASSPSGIGTQYF